Presented here are 7 T cell receptor beta chains from one specimen sequenced in a study of cytomegalovirus exposure and HLA in healthy donors. Generated by immunoSEQ multiplex PCR, the TCRdb table keeps only in-frame clones and is missing some. The sample shows 150,000 or so clones, 75% to 90% of them seen only once. Sequencing input: PBMCs. Receptors originate from a woman aged 25 to 39 in good health and CMV-seropositive.

The chain combines TRBV19 with TRBJ2-7, with 8 bases that match TRBD1. Germline CDR1 LNHDA, CDR2 SQIVND (reference sequence). The length of the CDR3 is 15 residues. J was trimmed by 2 bases and V by 5 bases; bases with no gene match: 8. CDR3 bases: TGTGCCAGTAGTCGGGGACAGGCGGCACCCTACGAGCAGTACTTC. Amino acid sequence: CASSRGQAAPYEQYF. The full variable domain, its missing parts supplied by reference TRBV19 and TRBJ2-7, is DGGITQSPKYLFRKEGQNVTLSCEQNLNHDAMYWYRQDPGQGLRLIYYSQIVNDFQKGDIAEGYSVSREKKESFPLTVTSAQKNPTAFYLCASSRGQAAPYEQYFGPGTRLTVT.

The chain recombines TRBV10-3 with TRBJ2-2, with 8 positions matching TRBD2. Germline V gene data show CDR1 as ENHRY and CDR2 as SYGVKD. The junction had 4 bases not matched to a gene; V was cut back by 2 bases and J by 5 bases. This CDR3 has 15 residues. The CDR3 protein is CAISEHPSGTGELFF. In DNA form, the CDR3 reads TGTGCCATCAGTGAGCACCCTAGCGGGACCGGGGAGCTGTTTTTT.

This clone has more than one count but fewer than ten. The chain combines TRBV15 with TRBJ1-2; D gene ambiguous. With 5 bases removed from V and 4 bases from J, the gap between germline ends came to 8 bases. The CDR3 loop spans 12 amino acids. Germline values: CDR1 LNHNV, CDR2 YYDKDF (reference sequence). In DNA form, the CDR3 reads TGTGCCACCAGCGGAACAGCCTATGGCTACACCTTC. Its protein is CATSGTAYGYTF. Looking up the rest from reference TRBV15 and TRBJ1-2 gives the full variable domain: DAMVIQNPRYQVTQFGKPVTLSCSQTLNHNVMYWYQQKSSQAPKLLFHYYDKDFNNEADTPDNFQSRRPNTSFCFLDIRSPGLGDTAMYLCATSGTAYGYTFGSGTRLTVV.

This clone was counted a single time. This chain links TRBV4-1 with TRBJ2-5, with D tentatively TRBD2 (6 bases). The CDR3 is 15 residues long. V dropped 4 bases and J dropped 5 bases, with 17 bases sitting between them. The V gene's germline CDR1 is MGHRA and CDR2 YSYEKL. CDR3 loop: CASSRMGLDDETQYF. In DNA, the CDR3 is TGCGCCAGCAGCCGAATGGGACTGGATGACGAGACCCAGTACTTC.

The chain carries TRBV14 and TRBJ2-7, with TRBD1 matching 12 bases. Germline V gene sequence: CDR1 SGHDN, CDR2 FVKESK. This CDR3 has 17 amino acids. Trimming at V came to 0 bases and at J to 7 bases, leaving 10 bases not matched to a gene. CDR3 residues: CASSQDFWGTGGYEQYF. In DNA, the CDR3 is TGTGCCAGCAGCCAAGATTTTTGGGGGACAGGGGGCTATGAGCAGTACTTC.

This sequence joins TRBV27 and TRBJ2-3; D may be TRBD2 (6 bases). V was pared by 5 bases and J by 6 bases, with 15 bases between. CDR3 size: 14 residues. Germline CDR1 reads MNHEY; CDR2 reads SMNVEV (reference sequence). CDR3 protein: CASSPRLVSDTQYF. CDR3 nucleotides: TGTGCCAGCAGTCCCCGACTAGTCAGTGATACGCAGTATTTT.

The V call is TRBV29-1, the J call TRBJ2-7; D is perhaps TRBD1 (5 bases). V lost 7 bases to trimming and J lost 4 bases, with 14 bases between them. CDR3 length: 12 amino acids. Germline CDR1 SQVTM, CDR2 ANQGSEA. The CDR3 spells CSARHGQYEQYF. Written as DNA, the CDR3 is TGCAGCGCCAGACATGGACAATACGAGCAGTACTTC.